These 25 T cell receptor beta chains came from one sample sequenced in a study of cytomegalovirus exposure and HLA in healthy donors. PCR involved 60 Vbeta and 13 Jbeta primers. Sequencing used immunoSEQ multiplex PCR; TCRdb keeps in-frame clones, though not all of them. In the table there are some 140,000 clones, approximately 69% of which are singletons. The sequenced sample consisted of PBMCs. The receptors were gathered from a man aged 25 to 40 in good health and CMV-seronegative.

The J gene is TRBJ2-7, the V gene TRBV5-1, with a tentative D call TRBD1 (5 bases). Per germline, CDR1 SGHRS and CDR2 YFSETQ. Trimming removed 1 base from V and 5 bases from J, with 10 bases in between. There are 13 residues in the CDR3. CDR3 residues: CASSLRGNNEQYF. The CDR3 region has the DNA TGCGCCAGCAGCTTGAGGGGAAACAACGAGCAGTACTTC.

The rearrangement uses TRBV29-1 and TRBJ2-1; D may be TRBD1 (6 bases). CDR1 and CDR2 from the germline V gene are SQVTM and ANQGSEA. The CDR3 has 14 residues. The V gene lost 4 bases and the J gene lost 2 bases, with 12 bases spanning the gap. DNA for the CDR3: TGCAGCGTTGGTGGGGACACAACCTACAATGAGCAGTTCTTC. Translated, it gives CSVGGDTTYNEQFF.

The chain couples TRBV5-1 to TRBJ2-3, with 10 bases aligning to TRBD2. With 0 bases clipped from V and 3 bases from J, the junction kept 4 bases outside the gene matches. Per germline, CDR1 SGHRS and CDR2 YFSETQ. The CDR3 length is 16 residues. The CDR3 nucleotides read TGCGCCAGCAGCTTGGAGGCTAGCGGGAGTACAGATACGCAGTATTTT. This sequence encodes CASSLEASGSTDTQYF. The full variable domain, completed using reference TRBV5-1 and TRBJ2-3, is KAGVTQTPRYLIKTRGQQVTLSCSPISGHRSVSWYQQTPGQGLQFLFEYFSETQRNKGNFPGRFSGRQFSNSRSEMNVSTLELGDSALYLCASSLEASGSTDTQYFGPGTRLTVL.

The V and J genes are TRBV27 and TRBJ1-6, with D uncertain. CDR1 and CDR2 (germline): MNHEY, SMNVEV (reference sequence). This CDR3 has 13 amino acids. Trimming pared 6 bases from V and 11 bases from J, leaving 14 bases between. CDR3 region: CASRPGGSAPLHF. The CDR3 DNA reads TGTGCCAGCAGGCCGGGAGGGTCAGCACCCCTCCACTTT.

The chain employs TRBV5-1 and TRBJ2-1; a possible D gene is TRBD2 (6 bases). The CDR3 consists of 17 residues. Looked up from germline, CDR1 is SGHRS and CDR2 is YFSETQ. The ends were cut back, 4 bases at V and 0 bases at J, with 17 bases in the middle. The CDR3 DNA reads as TGCGCCAGCAGCCGCGGGGCTACCGGGGACTCCTACAATGAGCAGTTCTTC. As protein: CASSRGATGDSYNEQFF.

The rearrangement joins TRBV7-9 to TRBJ1-2; D gene ambiguous. This CDR3 has 13 amino acids. Germline CDR1 and CDR2: SEHNR and FQNEAQ (reference sequence). The germline V and J ends were trimmed by 8 bases and 0 bases, with 10 bases remaining between them. The CDR3: CASGPGANYGYTF. In DNA form, the CDR3 reads TGTGCCAGCGGTCCAGGTGCTAACTATGGCTACACCTTC.

The chain joins TRBV7-6 to TRBJ2-5; D is perhaps TRBD1 (6 bases). Trimming shortened V by 8 bases and J by 5 bases, and 18 bases separated the two germline ends. Per the germline V gene, CDR1 is SGHVS and CDR2 is FNYEAQ. This CDR3 has 14 amino acids. As DNA, the CDR3 is TGTGCCAGCGTCGCTCCAGGGGCCGGGGAGACCCAGTACTTC. Its protein product is CASVAPGAGETQYF. Filled out from reference TRBV7-6 and TRBJ2-5, the complete variable domain reads GAGVSQSPRYKVTKRGQDVALRCDPISGHVSLYWYRQALGQGPEFLTYFNYEAQQDKSGLPNDRFSAERPEGSISTLTIQRTEQRDSAMYRCASVAPGAGETQYFGPGTRLLVL.

This sequence joins TRBV5-1 and TRBJ1-3; TRBD1 aligns across 7 bases. Trimming took 5 bases from V and 0 from J; bases not matched to a gene: 8. Germline assignment: CDR1 SGHRS and CDR2 YFSETQ. CDR3 length: 16 amino acids. The CDR3 DNA follows: TGCGCCAGCAGTAACGGACAGGCGAGCTCTGGAAACACCATATATTTT. It yields the protein CASSNGQASSGNTIYF.

This clone occurred a few times. The CDR3: CASSEAAGAETQYF. In DNA, the CDR3 is TGTGCCAGCAGTGAAGCGGCAGGGGCGGAGACCCAGTACTTC. The chain joins TRBV2 to TRBJ2-5, with D possibly TRBD1 on 6 matching bases. Germline CDR1 is SNHLY and CDR2 is FYNNEI. The CDR3 has 14 amino acids. Trimming took off 0 bases at V and 5 bases at J, with 10 bases between the two ends.

The V call is TRBV19, the J call TRBJ2-3; no firm D call. Germline loops: CDR1 LNHDA, CDR2 SQIVND (reference sequence). This CDR3 region has 13 residues. Trimming cost V 3 bases and J 2 bases, with 6 bases left between them. In DNA, the CDR3 is TGTGCCAGTAGTATCGGTTACACAGATACGCAGTATTTT. Amino acid sequence: CASSIGYTDTQYF. The whole variable domain, filled in from reference TRBV19 and TRBJ2-3, reads DGGITQSPKYLFRKEGQNVTLSCEQNLNHDAMYWYRQDPGQGLRLIYYSQIVNDFQKGDIAEGYSVSREKKESFPLTVTSAQKNPTAFYLCASSIGYTDTQYFGPGTRLTVL.

As concerns this clone: A junction end diverges from the germline sequence, so it may reflect a read error. The CDR3 DNA is TGTGCCAGCACTCGAGGCGGGAGCACATATGGCTACCCCTTC. It codes for CASTRGGSTYGYPF. V usage is TRBV6-5 and J usage is TRBJ1-2, with no clear D. Germline loops: CDR1 MNHEY, CDR2 SVGAGI. This CDR3 is built from 14 residues.

Worth noting for this clone: Sequence at one end of the junction differs from germline and may be a read error. Written as DNA, the CDR3 is TGTGCCAGTAGTATAGGGAGACAGGGGTCCGGGGAGCTGCTTTTT. Translated, it gives CASSIGRQGSGELLF. The chain has TRBV19 and TRBJ2-2; TRBD1 matches at 8 bases. Germline loops: CDR1 LNHDA, CDR2 SQIVND (reference sequence). This CDR3 is built from 15 residues.

This clone was observed a single time. This rearrangement joins TRBV11-2 to TRBJ2-1, with 8 bases aligning to TRBD1. Per germline, CDR1 SGHAT and CDR2 FQNNGV. The V and J ends lost 2 bases and 8 bases, in that order; junction bases with no gene match: 8. This CDR3 has 15 amino acids. CDR3: CASSLLTGVLDEQFF. In DNA, the CDR3 is TGTGCCAGCAGCTTATTGACAGGGGTCCTCGATGAGCAGTTCTTC.

V is TRBV18 and J is TRBJ2-2; 7 bases fit TRBD1. Germline values: CDR1 KGHSH, CDR2 LQKENI. The J segment lost 3 bases and the V segment lost 1 base, leaving 2 bases of the junction unmatched. The CDR3 totals 15 residues. The CDR3: CASSPRQGDTGELFF. The CDR3 nucleotides are TGTGCCAGCTCACCACGACAGGGTGACACCGGGGAGCTGTTTTTT.

The chain uses TRBV20-1 and TRBJ2-7; D call uncertain. V lost 1 base and J lost 7, with 8 bases in between. CDR3 length: 11 amino acids. CDR1 DFQATT and CDR2 SNEGSKA come from the germline V gene (reference sequence). In nucleotides, the CDR3 is TGCAGTGCTAGAGTTAAGAGTGAGCAGTACTTC. Translation gives CSARVKSEQYF.

This chain uses TRBV7-2 with TRBJ2-7; possible D gene TRBD2, 6 bases. The CDR3 sequence is 15 residues long. Trimming cost V 1 base and J 6 bases, with 16 bases left between them. Germline V CDR1 and CDR2: SGHTA, FQGNSA. The CDR3 reads CASSLVRDFTVEQYF. The CDR3 nucleotides read TGTGCCAGCAGCTTAGTGAGGGACTTCACCGTCGAGCAGTACTTC.

The chain has TRBV19 and TRBJ2-7; the D gene is possibly TRBD2 (6 bases). The V end lost 9 bases, the J end lost 3 bases, and 12 bases lay between the germline ends. Germline-derived CDR1 and CDR2 are LNHDA and SQIVND (reference sequence). The CDR3 extends over 12 amino acids. As DNA, the CDR3 is TGTGCCAGCGGGGGAGCCGACTACGAGCAGTACTTC. Its protein is CASGGADYEQYF.

The table lists this clone with a count of one. In DNA, the CDR3 is TGTGCCAGCAGCCCGGACAGACAGGGTGATTCACCCCTCCACTTT. Translating it yields CASSPDRQGDSPLHF. The chain joins TRBV4-2 to TRBJ1-6, with 7 bases aligning to TRBD1. Trimming took 4 bases from V and 8 from J; bases not matched to a gene: 8. Germline values: CDR1 LGHNA, CDR2 YNFKEQ. The CDR3 contains 15 residues.

The rearrangement links TRBV21-1 to TRBJ1-4; the table names TRBD1, a call not compared with the DNA. TRBV21-1 is tagged as a pseudogene. The CDR3 is 15 amino acids. CDR3 nucleotide sequence: TGTGCCAGCAGTACCGCAGGGGGTAGGAGGAAAAAACTGTTTTTT. Its translation: CASSTAGGRRKKLFF.

V is TRBV19 and J is TRBJ2-4; D uncertain. Germline V gene sequence: CDR1 LNHDA, CDR2 SQIVND (reference sequence). This CDR3 region has 19 residues. The V gene lost 3 bases and the J gene lost 0 bases, with 21 bases spanning the gap. The CDR3 region has the DNA TGTGCCAGTAGTATCGGCCCTATTATGGGCATCCTAGCCAAAAACATTCAGTACTTC. Translated: CASSIGPIMGILAKNIQYF.

This chain links TRBV5-4 with TRBJ2-2; 7 nucleotides match TRBD1. From germline, CDR1 is SGHNT and CDR2 YYREEE (reference sequence). V shed 4 bases and J 2 bases; nucleotides not matched to a gene: 5. This CDR3 has 15 amino acids. CDR3: CASSADRSNTGELFF. CDR3 DNA sequence: TGTGCCAGCAGCGCGGACAGGTCTAACACCGGGGAGCTGTTTTTT.

The chain combines TRBV5-8 with TRBJ2-7; 9 nucleotides match TRBD1. The germline V gene has CDR1 SGHTS and CDR2 YDEGEE. CDR3 length: 15 amino acids. V lost 4 bases, J lost 3 bases, and 8 bases stayed unmatched. Here the CDR3 DNA reads TGTGCCAGCAGCGAGCCGGGACAGGGTCACTACGAGCAGTACTTC. Its translation is CASSEPGQGHYEQYF.

This chain connects TRBV15 to TRBJ2-7; TRBD1 might be the D (5 bases). Germline V gives CDR1 LNHNV, CDR2 YYDKDF (reference sequence). The CDR3 covers 14 residues. V lost 5 bases to trimming and J lost 4 bases, with 15 bases between them. The CDR3 region has the DNA TGTGCCACCAGCCCCCGTTTGGGGCGATACGAGCAGTACTTC. Its translation: CATSPRLGRYEQYF.

The V gene is TRBV2, the J gene TRBJ2-2; D perhaps matches TRBD2 (5 bases). The CDR3 is 15 residues long. V was shortened by 6 bases and J by 2 bases, with 13 bases between the two germline ends. Germline V gene data show CDR1 as SNHLY and CDR2 as FYNNEI. CDR3: CASRLGRGNTGELFF. DNA of the CDR3: TGTGCCAGCAGACTTGGACGGGGTAACACCGGGGAGCTGTTTTTT.

The chain employs TRBV29-1 and TRBJ2-5; 14 positions agree with TRBD2. Germline-derived CDR1 and CDR2 are SQVTM and ANQGSEA. This CDR3 is 17 amino acids long. J gave up 1 base and V 1 base, and 5 bases lay outside the gene matches. The CDR3 is CSVEGLAGGPLQETQYF. The CDR3, as DNA: TGCAGCGTTGAAGGACTAGCGGGGGGGCCACTCCAAGAGACCCAGTACTTC.